This T cell receptor beta chain was captured by sequencing in a study of OX40 agonist ivuxolimab in advanced cancers. As for the study in general: The eligibility criteria allowed prior anti-PD-1, anti-PD-L1 or anti-CTLA-4 therapy, and under 50% had some. Study outcomes and limitations: The expanded peripheral T cells' antigen specificity was not determined. On average, CD8+ T cells had more expanded clones than CD4+.

As concerns this clone: Its antigen remains unidentified.

Trimming removed 3 bases from V and 4 bases from J; junction bases left unmatched: 8. This CDR3 comprises 15 residues. Germline loops: CDR1 KGHSH, CDR2 LQKENI. The cohort excluded patients with autoimmune disease history or systemic immunosuppression. Profiling relied on immunoSEQ multiplex PCR, and the TCRdb table lists in-frame clones only, not all of them. Here the sample spans about 86,000 clones, 75% to 95% being singletons. The sequence derives from an adult with an advanced solid tumor such as melanoma, head and neck, liver or kidney cancer. The sample consisted of CD4+ or CD8+ T cells sorted from blood, taken in a trial of the OX40 agonist ivuxolimab. V and J are TRBV18 and TRBJ1-1; 7 positions match TRBD1. DNA for the CDR3: TGTGCCAGCTCACCGTTGACAGGGTCGGGCACTGAAGCTTTCTTT. Residues: CASSPLTGSGTEAFF.